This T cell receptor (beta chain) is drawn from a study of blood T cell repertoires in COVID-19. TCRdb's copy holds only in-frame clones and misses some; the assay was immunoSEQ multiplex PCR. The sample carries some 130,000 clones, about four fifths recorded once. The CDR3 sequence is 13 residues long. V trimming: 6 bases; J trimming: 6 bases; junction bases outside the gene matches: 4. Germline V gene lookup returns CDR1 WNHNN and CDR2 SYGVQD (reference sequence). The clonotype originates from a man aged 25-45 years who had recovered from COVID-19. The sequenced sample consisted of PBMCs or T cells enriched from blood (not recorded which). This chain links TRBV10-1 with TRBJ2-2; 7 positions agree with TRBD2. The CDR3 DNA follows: TGCGCCAGCAGCCAGACTAGCCCCGGGGAGCTGTTTTTT. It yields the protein CASSQTSPGELFF.